This T cell receptor beta chain was captured by sequencing in a study of blood T cell repertoires in COVID-19. As for the study in general: The study drew acute and convalescent COVID-19 samples from the United States, Italy and Spain.

With V trimmed by 3 bases and J by 6 bases, 0 bases remained unmatched. Looked up from germline, CDR1 is LNHDA and CDR2 is SQIVND (reference sequence). This CDR3 is built from 12 residues. Profiling relied on immunoSEQ multiplex PCR, and the TCRdb table lists in-frame clones only, not all of them. Of over 150,000 clones in the sample, 80% to 90% are singletons; the top ten hold around 8.1%. V usage is TRBV19 and J usage is TRBJ2-3; 7 bases match TRBD1. Input material: peripheral blood. The clonotype comes from a woman between 55 and 75 years old with COVID-19, enrolled during active disease. The CDR3 here is CASSMGQDTQYF. In nucleotides, the CDR3 is TGTGCCAGTAGTATGGGACAGGATACGCAGTATTTT. Looking up the rest from reference TRBV19 and TRBJ2-3 gives the full variable domain: DGGITQSPKYLFRKEGQNVTLSCEQNLNHDAMYWYRQDPGQGLRLIYYSQIVNDFQKGDIAEGYSVSREKKESFPLTVTSAQKNPTAFYLCASSMGQDTQYFGPGTRLTVL.